These 16 T cell receptor beta chains originate from one sample sequenced in a study of lymphopenia after photon versus proton radiotherapy. Clones were sequenced by immunoSEQ multiplex PCR, and TCRdb holds only the in-frame ones, with some missing. The data show some 55,000 clones, around four fifths seen once. The sequencing here drew on peripheral blood, taken from a patient treated with photon-based radiotherapy. Receptor source: a man aged 45-65 years with gastric cancer.

The V call is TRBV2, the J call TRBJ2-3; maybe TRBD2 (5 bases). Per germline, CDR1 SNHLY and CDR2 FYNNEI. Trimming stripped 0 bases from V and 2 bases from J, with 21 bases between. There are 19 residues in the CDR3. CDR3 DNA: TGTGCCAGCAGTGAAGCGGGAGCGGAAGCTCCCAACCCCACAGATACGCAGTATTTT. This codes for CASSEAGAEAPNPTDTQYF.

This chain uses TRBV6-4 with TRBJ2-3; possible D gene TRBD2, 6 bases. V lost 4 bases and J lost 0, with 14 bases in between. Germline V gives CDR1 MRHNA, CDR2 SNTAGT. CDR3 length: 16 residues. In DNA, the CDR3 is TGTGCCAGCAGTGCCCCTGTCGGGGGTAGCACAGATACGCAGTATTTT. Translated: CASSAPVGGSTDTQYF.

The genes are TRBV2 and TRBJ2-7, with D perhaps matching TRBD1 (6 bases). The germline V and J ends were trimmed by 11 bases and 6 bases, with 20 bases remaining between them. The germline V gene has CDR1 SNHLY and CDR2 FYNNEI. There are 13 residues in the CDR3. In DNA, the CDR3 is TGTGCCGGGCAGTCCGACAGGTCTGGCGAGCAGTACTTC. It codes for CAGQSDRSGEQYF. The full variable domain, in which reference TRBV2 and TRBJ2-7 provide the parts outside the CDR3, is EPEVTQTPSHQVTQMGQEVILRCVPISNHLYFYWYRQILGQKVEFLVSFYNNEISEKSEIFDDQFSVERPDGSNFTLKIRSTKLEDSAMYFCAGQSDRSGEQYFGPGTRLTVT.

The chain carries TRBV4-3 and TRBJ2-6; D may match TRBD1 or TRBD2 (5 bases each). There are 16 residues in the CDR3. Germline CDR1 is LGHNA and CDR2 is YSLEER. V gave up 0 bases and J gave up 4 bases, with 10 bases separating them. This chain's CDR3 is CASSQEPGDGANVLTF. DNA for the CDR3: TGCGCCAGCAGCCAAGAACCCGGGGACGGGGCCAACGTCCTGACTTTC.

V gene TRBV21-1 combines with J gene TRBJ2-1; the D segment call TRBD2 is taken from the table without a DNA check. TRBV21-1 is described as a pseudogene. The CDR3 length is 16 residues. CDR3 DNA: TGTGCCAGCAGCAAAGAGACGAGCGGGAGGTTTAATGAGCAGTTCTTC. It is translated as CASSKETSGRFNEQFF.

The V and J genes are TRBV7-9 and TRBJ1-1; weak D call: TRBD1 (6 bases). CDR3 size: 15 residues. Germline CDR1 reads SEHNR; CDR2 reads FQNEAQ (reference sequence). V was clipped by 6 bases and J by 2 bases, with 16 bases between them. In nucleotides, the CDR3 is TGTGCCAGCAGTCTAGCGGGGGCCTCTAACACTGAAGCTTTCTTT. Translation: CASSLAGASNTEAFF.

The chain combines TRBV6-5 with TRBJ1-6; the D gene is possibly TRBD1 (6 bases). Germline CDR1 reads MNHEY; CDR2 reads SVGAGI. Trimming pared 6 bases from V and 4 bases from J, leaving 7 bases between. The CDR3 loop spans 13 amino acids. CDR3 DNA: TGTGCCAGCAGGAGGGGGTATAATTCACCCCTCCACTTT. It yields the protein CASRRGYNSPLHF.

The rearrangement joins TRBV7-3 to TRBJ2-6, with D possibly matching TRBD1 (6 bases). CDR3 length equals 15 residues. Germline lookup yields CDR1 SGHTA and CDR2 FQGTGA. V lost 5 bases, J lost 0 bases, and 8 bases lay in between. The CDR3 sequence: CASSAQGSGANVLTF. CDR3 bases: TGTGCCAGCAGCGCACAGGGCTCTGGGGCCAACGTCCTGACTTTC.

The CDR3 region is CASSHRTDLEKLFF. In DNA form, the CDR3 reads TGTGCCAGCAGTCACCGGACAGATCTTGAAAAACTGTTTTTT. The chain is built from TRBV28 and TRBJ1-4; D is possibly TRBD1 (6 bases). The germline V and J ends were trimmed by 5 bases and 7 bases, with 14 bases remaining between them. Germline lookup yields CDR1 MDHEN and CDR2 SYDVKM. The CDR3 has 14 amino acids. The variable domain in full, with the rest retrieved from reference TRBV28 and TRBJ1-4, is DVKVTQSSRYLVKRTGEKVFLECVQDMDHENMFWYRQDPGLGLRLIYFSYDVKMKEKGDIPEGYSVSREKKERFSLILESASTNQTSMYLCASSHRTDLEKLFFGSGTQLSVL.

V usage is TRBV28 and J usage is TRBJ2-7; 7 bases match TRBD1. Germline CDR1 and CDR2: MDHEN and SYDVKM. Unmatched junction bases numbered 5, after V lost 4 bases and J lost 5 bases. The CDR3 loop spans 13 amino acids. The CDR3 reads CASSSRQGDEQYF. In nucleotides, the CDR3 is TGTGCCAGCAGTTCTCGACAGGGTGACGAGCAGTACTTC.

The rearrangement joins TRBV7-9 to TRBJ2-3, with a possible D match to TRBD2 (5 bases). This CDR3 is 15 amino acids long. CDR1 and CDR2 from the germline V gene are SEHNR and FQNEAQ (reference sequence). Trimming took 3 bases from V and 2 from J, leaving 12 bases between them. CDR3 sequence reads: CASSLSSGSTDTQYF. CDR3 coding DNA: TGTGCCAGCAGCTTGAGCAGCGGATCCACAGATACGCAGTATTTT.

This clone was seen a single time. The J gene is TRBJ1-5, the V gene TRBV2; D unresolved. There are 16 residues in the CDR3. Between the trimmed V and J ends, which lost 0 bases and 2 bases, there was a span of 11 bases. The germline CDR1 and CDR2 sequences are SNHLY and FYNNEI. CDR3 residues: CASSEATGFRNQPQHF. The CDR3 coding sequence is TGTGCCAGCAGTGAAGCGACGGGGTTCCGCAATCAGCCCCAGCATTTT. The full variable domain, with the rest looked up from reference TRBV2 and TRBJ1-5, is EPEVTQTPSHQVTQMGQEVILRCVPISNHLYFYWYRQILGQKVEFLVSFYNNEISEKSEIFDDQFSVERPDGSNFTLKIRSTKLEDSAMYFCASSEATGFRNQPQHFGDGTRLSIL.

V usage is TRBV6-1 and J usage is TRBJ1-1; tentatively, D is TRBD1 (5 bases). Germline CDR1 MNHNS, CDR2 SASEGT. This CDR3 has 15 amino acids. V lost 1 base, J lost 1 base, and 10 bases lay in between. The CDR3 protein is CASSEDRRGNTEAFF. The CDR3 region has the DNA TGTGCCAGCAGTGAAGATCGGAGGGGGAACACTGAAGCTTTCTTT.

This clone was seen only a few times. V and J are TRBV28 and TRBJ1-2; a possible D gene is TRBD1 (6 bases). V lost 4 bases and J lost 4, with 10 bases in between. Germline V gives CDR1 MDHEN, CDR2 SYDVKM. The CDR3 length is 13 residues. The CDR3: CASSSQGSYGYTF. The CDR3 DNA follows: TGTGCCAGCAGTTCACAGGGATCCTATGGCTACACCTTC.

Comments on this clone: Other nucleotide sequences from this sample produce the same CDR3. The J gene is TRBJ2-7, the V gene TRBV6-5; no definite D call. The CDR3 contains 13 residues. Germline loops: CDR1 MNHEY, CDR2 SVGAGI. Trimming took 2 bases from V and 2 from J, leaving 7 bases between them. This CDR3 is CASSYAPTYEQYF. In DNA form, the CDR3 reads TGTGCCAGCAGTTACGCACCTACCTACGAGCAGTACTTC.

The chain carries TRBV18 and TRBJ1-2; unclear D gene. V lost 2 bases to trimming and J lost 1 base, with 11 bases between them. The germline V gene has CDR1 KGHSH and CDR2 LQKENI. The CDR3 runs to 15 residues. The CDR3 protein is CASSPGSDRNYGYTF. The DNA of the CDR3 is TGTGCCAGCTCACCAGGCAGCGATCGTAACTATGGCTACACCTTC.